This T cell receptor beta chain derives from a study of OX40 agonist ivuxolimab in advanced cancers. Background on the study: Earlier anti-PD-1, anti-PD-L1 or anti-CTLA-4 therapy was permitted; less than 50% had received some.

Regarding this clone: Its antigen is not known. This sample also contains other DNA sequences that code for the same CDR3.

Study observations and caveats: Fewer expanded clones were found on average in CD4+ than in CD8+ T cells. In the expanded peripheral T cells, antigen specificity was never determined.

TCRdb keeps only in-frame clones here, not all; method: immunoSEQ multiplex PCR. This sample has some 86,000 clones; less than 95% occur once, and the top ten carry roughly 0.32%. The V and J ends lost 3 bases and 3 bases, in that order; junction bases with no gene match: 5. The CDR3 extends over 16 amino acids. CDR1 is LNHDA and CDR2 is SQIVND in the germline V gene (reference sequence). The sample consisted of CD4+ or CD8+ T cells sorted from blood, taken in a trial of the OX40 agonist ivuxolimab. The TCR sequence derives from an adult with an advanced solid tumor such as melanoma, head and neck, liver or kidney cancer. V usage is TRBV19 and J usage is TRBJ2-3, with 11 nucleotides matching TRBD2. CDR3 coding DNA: TGTGCCAGTAGTATCTTAGCGGGGGGGAGTACAGATACGCAGTATTTT. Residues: CASSILAGGSTDTQYF. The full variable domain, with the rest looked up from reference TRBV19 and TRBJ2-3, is DGGITQSPKYLFRKEGQNVTLSCEQNLNHDAMYWYRQDPGQGLRLIYYSQIVNDFQKGDIAEGYSVSREKKESFPLTVTSAQKNPTAFYLCASSILAGGSTDTQYFGPGTRLTVL.